The 6 T cell receptor beta chains presented below share a single source sample, sequenced in a study of T-cell memory formation after mild COVID-19. TCRdb re-called the 5' RACE reads through MiXCR, storing one row per CDR3 protein. The repertoire consists of hundreds of thousands of distinct CDR3 sequences, with around 21% occurring once and the leading ten covering approximately 12%. The sequenced sample consisted of PBMCs or a T cell subset sorted from them (not recorded which). The receptors come from an adult woman who had mild COVID-19 (a few samples of this study predate the infection). Cell type and time point are not known.

The sample holds a few counts of this clonotype. This chain joins TRBV29-1 and TRBJ2-1; 14 bases map to TRBD2. J lost 7 bases, V lost 8 bases, and 7 bases had no gene match. The germline gives CDR1 SQVTM, CDR2 ANQGSEA. The CDR3 is 14 residues long. Here the CDR3 DNA reads TGCAGCATGAGGACTAGCGGGAGGTGGAATGAGCAGTTCTTC. It specifies CSMRTSGRWNEQFF.

A few counts support this clonotype. V is TRBV6-4 and J is TRBJ2-1; 7 bases match TRBD1. Germline CDR1 and CDR2: MRHNA and SNTAGT. V gave up 2 bases and J gave up 4 bases; unmatched junction bases: 2. This CDR3 comprises 14 residues. CDR3 DNA sequence: TGTGCCAGCAGTGACGGACAGGAGTACAATGAGCAGTTCTTC. This gives the protein CASSDGQEYNEQFF.

There are a few counts of this clonotype. The CDR3 region is CASSLDNLLGHVYF. The CDR3 coding sequence is TGTGCCAGCAGCTTAGACAACCTCTTGGGACATGTGTACTTC. The chain is built from TRBV11-2 and TRBJ2-7, with a weak D call TRBD1 (6 bases). The CDR3 sequence is 14 residues long. Germline V CDR1 and CDR2: SGHAT, FQNNGV. V dropped 0 bases and J dropped 12 bases, with 18 bases sitting between them.

This clonotype occurred a few times. The chain uses TRBV7-9 and TRBJ2-5; D may correspond to TRBD1 or TRBD2 (6 bases each). This CDR3 is 16 amino acids long. Between the trimmed V and J ends, which lost 4 bases and 6 bases, there was a span of 21 bases. Germline V gene data show CDR1 as SEHNR and CDR2 as FQNEAQ (reference sequence). CDR3 DNA: TGTGCCAGCAGCTCCTCCAAGCGGGTGCAGGGGAAGACCCAGTACTTC. Translated: CASSSSKRVQGKTQYF.

This clonotype appeared a few times. The chain carries TRBV9 and TRBJ2-3; 8 positions match TRBD2. The CDR3 totals 13 residues. Per germline, CDR1 SGDLS and CDR2 YYNGEE. Germline trimming cut 4 bases from V and 3 bases from J; bases unmatched to any gene: 1. The DNA for the CDR3 is TGTGCCAGCAGCCGCGGGGGGACAGATACGCAGTATTTT. Translation gives CASSRGGTDTQYF.

In this sample, this clonotype turned up many times. The chain combines TRBV11-2 with TRBJ2-7; either TRBD1 or TRBD2 may fit D (6 bases each). Per germline, CDR1 SGHAT and CDR2 FQNNGV. This CDR3 comprises 17 residues. Trimming removed 1 base from V and 1 base from J, with 17 bases in between. CDR3 protein: CASSLGTGGGPSYEQYF. The DNA of the CDR3 is TGTGCCAGCAGCTTAGGCACAGGAGGGGGGCCGTCCTACGAGCAGTACTTC.